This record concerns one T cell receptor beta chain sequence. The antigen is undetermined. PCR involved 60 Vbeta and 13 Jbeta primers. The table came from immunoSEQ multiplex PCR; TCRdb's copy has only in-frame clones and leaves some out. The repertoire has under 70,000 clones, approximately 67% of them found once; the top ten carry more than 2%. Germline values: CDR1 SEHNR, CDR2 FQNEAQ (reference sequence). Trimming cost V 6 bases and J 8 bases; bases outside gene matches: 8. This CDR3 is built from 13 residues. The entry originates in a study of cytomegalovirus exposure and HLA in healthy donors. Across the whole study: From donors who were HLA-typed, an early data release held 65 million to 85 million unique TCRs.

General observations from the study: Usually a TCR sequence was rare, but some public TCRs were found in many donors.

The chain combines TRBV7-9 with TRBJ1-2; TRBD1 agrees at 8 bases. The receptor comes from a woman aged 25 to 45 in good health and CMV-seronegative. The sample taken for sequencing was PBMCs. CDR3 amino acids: CASRGTGFGGYTF. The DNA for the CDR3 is TGTGCCAGCAGGGGGACAGGTTTTGGCGGCTACACCTTC. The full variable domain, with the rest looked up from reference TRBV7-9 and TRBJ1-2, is DTGVSQNPRHKITKRGQNVTFRCDPISEHNRLYWYRQTLGQGPEFLTYFQNEAQLEKSRLLSDRFSAERPKGSFSTLEIQRTEQGDSAMYLCASRGTGFGGYTFGSGTRLTVV.